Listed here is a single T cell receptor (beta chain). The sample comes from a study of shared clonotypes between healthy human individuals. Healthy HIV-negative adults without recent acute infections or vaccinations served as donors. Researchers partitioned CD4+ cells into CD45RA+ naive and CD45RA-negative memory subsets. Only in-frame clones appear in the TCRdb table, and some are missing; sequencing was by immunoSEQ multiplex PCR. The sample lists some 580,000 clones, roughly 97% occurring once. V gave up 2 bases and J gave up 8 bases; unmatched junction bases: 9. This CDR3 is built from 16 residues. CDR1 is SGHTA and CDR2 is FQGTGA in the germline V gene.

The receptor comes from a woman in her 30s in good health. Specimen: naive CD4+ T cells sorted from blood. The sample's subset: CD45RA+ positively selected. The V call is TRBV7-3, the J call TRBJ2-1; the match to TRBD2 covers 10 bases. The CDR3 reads CASSLGLAGAVDEQFF. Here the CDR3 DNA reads TGTGCCAGCAGCTTAGGGCTAGCGGGAGCTGTGGATGAGCAGTTCTTC.